The 28 T cell receptor beta chains given below trace back to one sample, sequenced in a study of human T cells and chemical hapten exposure. Specified time point: healthy volunteer bleed at 2 weeks. Researchers extracted total RNA from unfractionated whole blood. MiXCR, applied by TCRdb to the RACE reads, yields one record per CDR3 protein. The sample records over 85,000 distinct CDR3 sequences, roughly 8% being singletons. Sequencing was done on a sample of whole blood. The receptors derive from a female donor in good health. Some clones in this sample may be carry-over from other donors' samples.

This clonotype was observed a handful of times. The chain combines TRBV12-3 or TRBV12-4 with TRBJ1-4; the D is unclear. The CDR3 has 13 amino acids. V was pared by 5 bases and J by 8 bases, with 12 bases between. The CDR3 protein is CASSIEGMEKLFF. The CDR3 bases are TGTGCCAGCAGTATCGAGGGTATGGAAAAACTGTTTTTT.

The chain combines TRBV20-1 with TRBJ2-1; TRBD2 matches at 7 bases. Trimming took 3 bases from V and 8 from J; bases not matched to a gene: 7. CDR3 length: 13 amino acids. The V gene's germline CDR1 is DFQATT and CDR2 SNEGSKA (reference sequence). The CDR3 sequence is CSASGRYLDEQFF. CDR3 sequence (DNA): TGCAGTGCTAGCGGGAGGTACTTGGATGAGCAGTTCTTC.

This clonotype has at least ten counts. The chain joins TRBV6-1 to TRBJ1-1; TRBD1 agrees at 7 bases. Germline V gene lookup returns CDR1 MNHNS and CDR2 SASEGT. There are 13 residues in the CDR3. V gave up 8 bases and J gave up 1 base; unmatched junction bases: 4. The CDR3 nucleotides are TGTGCCAGCTTAGGGACAGCGAACACTGAAGCTTTCTTT. It is translated as CASLGTANTEAFF.

Many counts were recorded for this clonotype. V and J are TRBV28 and TRBJ2-7; D unresolved. The CDR3 totals 14 residues. CDR1 MDHEN and CDR2 SYDVKM come from the germline V gene. V was cut by 3 bases and J by 4 bases, with 13 bases left in between. The CDR3 reads CASSLESSVYEQYF. The CDR3 DNA reads as TGTGCCAGCAGTTTGGAGTCGTCTGTTTACGAGCAGTACTTC.

This chain joins TRBV20-1 and TRBJ2-3; D not certain. The CDR3 has 16 residues. The germline CDR1 and CDR2 sequences are DFQATT and SNEGSKA (reference sequence). Deletions cut 0 bases from V and 4 bases from J, with 17 bases between. CDR3 protein: CSARDYRNGHADTQYF. The CDR3 nucleotides are TGCAGTGCTAGAGATTATCGGAACGGGCACGCAGATACGCAGTATTTT.

There are a few counts of this clonotype. The chain employs TRBV28 and TRBJ2-7, with TRBD2 matching 13 bases. After removal of 5 bases from V and 5 bases from J, the junction contained 9 bases not matched to a gene. CDR1 MDHEN and CDR2 SYDVKM come from the germline V gene. The CDR3 sequence is 16 residues long. The CDR3 reads CASSLPGLAGMHEQYF. The CDR3 nucleotides read TGTGCCAGCAGTCTACCGGGACTAGCGGGAATGCACGAGCAGTACTTC. Full variable domain (missing parts from reference TRBV28 and TRBJ2-7): DVKVTQSSRYLVKRTGEKVFLECVQDMDHENMFWYRQDPGLGLRLIYFSYDVKMKEKGDIPEGYSVSREKKERFSLILESASTNQTSMYLCASSLPGLAGMHEQYFGPGTRLTVT.

This clonotype turned up a few times. This chain connects TRBV9 to TRBJ2-3; 9 nucleotides agree with TRBD2. There are 14 residues in the CDR3. The germline gives CDR1 SGDLS, CDR2 YYNGEE. V gave up 7 bases and J gave up 1 base; unmatched junction bases: 4. The CDR3 DNA follows: TGTGCCAGCGGGGCTAGCGGGGGCACAGATACGCAGTATTTT. This translates into CASGASGGTDTQYF. Together with reference TRBV9 and TRBJ2-3, the CDR3 gives the full variable domain: DSGVTQTPKHLITATGQRVTLRCSPRSGDLSVYWYQQSLDQGLQFLIQYYNGEERAKGNILERFSAQQFPDLHSELNLSSLELGDSALYFCASGASGGTDTQYFGPGTRLTVL.

Only a few counts were recorded for this clonotype. The chain carries TRBV12-3 or TRBV12-4 and TRBJ1-4, with a tentative D call TRBD1 (5 bases). The CDR3 sequence is 13 residues long. The V and J ends lost 7 bases and 6 bases respectively, with 12 bases between them. The chain's CDR3 is CASKRWGDEKLFF. CDR3 coding DNA: TGTGCCAGCAAGCGCTGGGGGGATGAAAAACTGTTTTTT.

This rearrangement joins TRBV20-1 to TRBJ2-3, with 7 bases lining up with TRBD2. The CDR3 loop spans 14 amino acids. The V segment lost 1 base and the J segment 1 base; nucleotides outside the gene matches: 2. CDR1 DFQATT and CDR2 SNEGSKA come from the germline V gene (reference sequence). The DNA of the CDR3 is TGCAGTGCTAGAGGGGGAGGGGGCACAGATACGCAGTATTTT. Translation gives CSARGGGGTDTQYF.

V gene TRBV6-5 combines with J gene TRBJ1-1; D not resolved. The germline V gene encodes CDR1 MNHEY and CDR2 SVGAGI. Trimming left V 5 bases short and J 5 bases short, with 18 bases between. The CDR3 contains 15 residues. The CDR3 is CASSPIQNLGTEAFF. The CDR3 region has the DNA TGTGCCAGCAGTCCAATTCAGAACCTGGGAACTGAAGCTTTCTTT.

This clonotype was counted ten times or more. The V call is TRBV6-2 or TRBV6-3, the J call TRBJ2-5; D is ambiguous. Between the trimmed V and J ends, which lost 2 bases and 3 bases, there was a span of 7 bases. CDR3 length: 13 residues. CDR1 is MNHEY, CDR2 SVGEGT, per germline. The CDR3 DNA is TGTGCCAGCAGTTACGTGCCGGAAGAGACCCAGTACTTC. This codes for CASSYVPEETQYF.

V usage is TRBV28 and J usage is TRBJ1-4; TRBD1 matches at 7 bases. This CDR3 is 15 amino acids long. The V gene end was trimmed by 4 bases and the J gene end by 2 bases; junction bases not matched to a gene: 4. The germline V gene has CDR1 MDHEN and CDR2 SYDVKM. For the CDR3, the DNA is TGTGCCAGCAGTTCTAACAGGGGTACTAATGAAAAACTGTTTTTT. It is translated as CASSSNRGTNEKLFF.

The V call is TRBV7-6, the J call TRBJ2-2, with a possible D match to TRBD1 (6 bases). The germline gives CDR1 SGHVS, CDR2 FNYEAQ. The CDR3 has 15 residues. With 6 bases removed from V and 4 bases from J, the gap between germline ends came to 15 bases. The CDR3: CASSFRDTGTGELFF. As DNA, the CDR3 is TGTGCCAGCAGTTTCAGGGACACGGGCACCGGGGAGCTGTTTTTT.

In its sample, this clonotype was seen a few times. The J gene is TRBJ2-3, the V gene TRBV7-8; TRBD2 agrees at 9 bases. Trimming took 3 bases from V and 2 from J; bases not matched to a gene: 3. This CDR3 contains 15 residues. Germline CDR1 is SGHVS and CDR2 is FQNEAQ. This CDR3 is CASSLTSGYTDTQYF. CDR3 sequence (DNA): TGTGCCAGCAGCTTGACTAGCGGATACACAGATACGCAGTATTTT.

The table lists this clonotype with many counts. This chain joins TRBV7-2 and TRBJ2-5, with 11 bases identical to TRBD2. V was pared by 4 bases and J by 1 base, with 8 bases of the junction left unmatched. CDR3 size: 17 residues. Germline V gives CDR1 SGHTA, CDR2 FQGNSA. CDR3 sequence (DNA): TGTGCCAGCAGCTCTCTCAGGACTAGCGGGCCCCAAGAGACCCAGTACTTC. Protein: CASSSLRTSGPQETQYF. The whole variable domain, filled in from reference TRBV7-2 and TRBJ2-5, reads GAGVSQSPSNKVTEKGKDVELRCDPISGHTALYWYRQSLGQGLEFLIYFQGNSAPDKSGLPSDRFSAERTGGSVSTLTIQRTQQEDSAVYLCASSSLRTSGPQETQYFGPGTRLLVL.

This clonotype was counted between two and nine times. The rearrangement links TRBV28 to TRBJ2-5, with D perhaps TRBD2 (6 bases). The CDR3 consists of 15 residues. The germline V gene encodes CDR1 MDHEN and CDR2 SYDVKM. Trimming stripped 4 bases from V and 4 bases from J, with 16 bases between. This chain's CDR3 is CASSSPSGRGETQYF. Written as DNA, the CDR3 is TGTGCCAGCAGTTCCCCCTCGGGGCGGGGAGAGACCCAGTACTTC.

This clonotype was recorded many times. V usage is TRBV12-3 or TRBV12-4 and J usage is TRBJ2-3; no clear D gene. The CDR3 loop spans 14 amino acids. The V gene lost 5 bases and the J gene lost 0 bases, with 9 bases spanning the gap. CDR3 protein: CASSAWSSTDTQYF. The CDR3 DNA is TGTGCCAGCAGTGCATGGTCCAGCACAGATACGCAGTATTTT.

The chain employs TRBV12-3 or TRBV12-4 and TRBJ2-1; a possible D gene is TRBD1 (5 bases). V lost 5 bases and J 8 bases, leaving 16 bases between the germline ends. The CDR3 is 14 amino acids. The CDR3 DNA follows: TGTGCCAGCAGTCCCTCGACTGCCAGGGATGAGCAGTTCTTC. Amino acid sequence: CASSPSTARDEQFF.

This clonotype was counted between two and nine times. The chain combines TRBV20-1 with TRBJ2-1; 10 nucleotides match TRBD1. With 5 bases clipped from V and 6 bases from J, the junction kept 10 bases outside the gene matches. The germline CDR1 and CDR2 sequences are DFQATT and SNEGSKA (reference sequence). The CDR3 totals 15 residues. Here the CDR3 reads CSAQGPGQGSNEQFF. CDR3 nucleotides: TGCAGTGCTCAAGGTCCGGGACAGGGGAGCAATGAGCAGTTCTTC.

This clonotype was picked up many times. This chain links TRBV12-3 or TRBV12-4 with TRBJ2-1, with a weak D call TRBD2 (6 bases). Trimming cost V 2 bases and J 0 bases, with 8 bases left between them. The CDR3 is 15 amino acids. The CDR3 DNA sequence: TGTGCCAGCAGTTTATTCGGGAGCTCCTACAATGAGCAGTTCTTC. It specifies CASSLFGSSYNEQFF.

This clonotype was recorded a few times. The rearrangement links TRBV6-5 to TRBJ2-1; D is possibly TRBD2 (6 bases). This CDR3 contains 12 residues. The V end was cut by 6 bases, the J end by 3 bases, with 6 bases between. The germline V gene has CDR1 MNHEY and CDR2 SVGAGI. The CDR3 loop reads CASRGLYNEQFF. The CDR3 DNA follows: TGTGCCAGCAGGGGACTCTACAATGAGCAGTTCTTC.

This chain links TRBV5-1 with TRBJ1-4; D might be TRBD1 (6 bases). Germline CDR1 reads SGHRS; CDR2 reads YFSETQ. CDR3 size: 14 residues. Trimming stripped 4 bases from V and 5 bases from J, with 12 bases between. CDR3 coding DNA: TGCGCCAGCAGCCCGGGAGGACAGAATGAAAAACTGTTTTTT. Its protein is CASSPGGQNEKLFF.

This clonotype was seen ten or more times. The V call is TRBV7-9, the J call TRBJ2-1; no clear D. This CDR3 has 12 amino acids. V dropped 6 bases and J dropped 9 bases, with 12 bases sitting between them. The germline gives CDR1 SEHNR, CDR2 FQNEAQ (reference sequence). The CDR3 DNA reads TGTGCCAGCAGTCTTAGTCAGGCTGAGCAGTTCTTC. Amino acids: CASSLSQAEQFF.

This rearrangement joins TRBV6-2 or TRBV6-3 to TRBJ2-3, with TRBD2 identical over 8 bases. Germline lookup yields CDR1 MNHEY and CDR2 SVGEGT. V shed 6 bases, J shed 0 bases, and the junction held 11 bases outside the gene matches. The CDR3 has 17 residues. The CDR3 DNA sequence: TGTGCCAGCAGCCTCACCCGGGAGCGGGAGAGCACAGATACGCAGTATTTT. Protein sequence: CASSLTRERESTDTQYF.

The V gene is TRBV7-2, the J gene TRBJ1-5; D possibly corresponds to TRBD1 (5 bases). The germline V and J ends were trimmed by 3 bases and 1 base, with 7 bases remaining between them. Germline CDR1 is SGHTA and CDR2 is FQGNSA. The CDR3 consists of 14 residues. The CDR3 is CASSFRGSNQPQHF. CDR3 nucleotide sequence: TGTGCCAGCAGCTTTCGGGGGAGCAATCAGCCCCAGCATTTT.

The genes are TRBV14 and TRBJ2-1; the D gene is possibly TRBD2 (6 bases). V lost 4 bases, J lost 8 bases, and 12 bases lay in between. Germline V gene sequence: CDR1 SGHDN, CDR2 FVKESK. CDR3 length: 13 residues. The CDR3 is CASSPGLLDEQFF. In nucleotides, the CDR3 is TGTGCCAGCAGCCCGGGACTTTTGGATGAGCAGTTCTTC.

The V call is TRBV30, the J call TRBJ2-4; perhaps TRBD1 as D (5 bases). Germline V gene sequence: CDR1 GTSNPN, CDR2 SVGIG (reference sequence). V lost 3 bases to trimming and J lost 6 bases, with 15 bases between them. The CDR3 extends over 14 amino acids. CDR3 DNA sequence: TGTGCCTGGAGCCGACAGACGCATACAAACATTCAGTACTTC. This translates into CAWSRQTHTNIQYF.

The rearrangement joins TRBV12-3 or TRBV12-4 to TRBJ2-7, with 10 bases fitting TRBD2. V lost 7 bases and J lost 7; bases outside the gene matches: 13. CDR3 size: 15 residues. The CDR3 protein is CASTLGAGGRKEQYF. In DNA form, the CDR3 reads TGTGCCAGCACCTTAGGAGCGGGAGGGCGGAAAGAGCAGTACTTC.